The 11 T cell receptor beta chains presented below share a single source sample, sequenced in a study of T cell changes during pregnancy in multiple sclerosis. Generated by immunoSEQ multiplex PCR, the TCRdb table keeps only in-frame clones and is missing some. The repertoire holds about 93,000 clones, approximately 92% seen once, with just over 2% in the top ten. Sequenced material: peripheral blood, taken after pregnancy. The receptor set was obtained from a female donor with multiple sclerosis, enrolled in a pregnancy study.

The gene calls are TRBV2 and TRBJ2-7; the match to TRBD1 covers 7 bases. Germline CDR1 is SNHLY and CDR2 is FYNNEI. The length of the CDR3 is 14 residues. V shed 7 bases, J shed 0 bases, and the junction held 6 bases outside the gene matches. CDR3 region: CASIRGLASYEQYF. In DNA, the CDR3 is TGTGCCAGCATAAGGGGGCTAGCCTCCTACGAGCAGTACTTC. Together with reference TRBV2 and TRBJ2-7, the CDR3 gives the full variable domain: EPEVTQTPSHQVTQMGQEVILRCVPISNHLYFYWYRQILGQKVEFLVSFYNNEISEKSEIFDDQFSVERPDGSNFTLKIRSTKLEDSAMYFCASIRGLASYEQYFGPGTRLTVT.

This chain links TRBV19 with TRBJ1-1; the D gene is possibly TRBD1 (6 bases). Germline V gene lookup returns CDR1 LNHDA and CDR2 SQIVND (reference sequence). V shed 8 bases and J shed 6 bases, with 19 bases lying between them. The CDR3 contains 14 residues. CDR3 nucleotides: TGTGCCAGTTCCGAACAGGGCTTTGATGCTGAAGCTTTCTTT. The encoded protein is CASSEQGFDAEAFF.

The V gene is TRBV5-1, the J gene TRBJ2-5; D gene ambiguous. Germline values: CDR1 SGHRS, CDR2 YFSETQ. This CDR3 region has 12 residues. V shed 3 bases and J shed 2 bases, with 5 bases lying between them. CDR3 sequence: CASSSQQETQYF. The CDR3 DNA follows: TGCGCCAGCAGCTCCCAGCAAGAGACCCAGTACTTC.

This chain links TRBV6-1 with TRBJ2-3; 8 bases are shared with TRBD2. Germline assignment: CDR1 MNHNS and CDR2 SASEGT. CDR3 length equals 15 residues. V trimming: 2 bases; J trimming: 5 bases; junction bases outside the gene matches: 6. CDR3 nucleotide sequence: TGTGCCAGCAGTGAATATACGGGAGGGATAGATACGCAGTATTTT. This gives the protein CASSEYTGGIDTQYF.

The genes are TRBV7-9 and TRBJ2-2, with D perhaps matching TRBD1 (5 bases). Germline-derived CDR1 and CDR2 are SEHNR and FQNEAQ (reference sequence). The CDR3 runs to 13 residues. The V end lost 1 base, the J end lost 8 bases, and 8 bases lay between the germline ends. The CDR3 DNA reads TGTGCCAGCAGCTTAGAAAGGGGAGGGGAGCTGTTTTTT. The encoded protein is CASSLERGGELFF.

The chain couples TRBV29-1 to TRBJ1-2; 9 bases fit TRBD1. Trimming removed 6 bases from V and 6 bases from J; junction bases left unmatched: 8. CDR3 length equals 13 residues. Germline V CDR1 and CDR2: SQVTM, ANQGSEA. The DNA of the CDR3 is TGCAGCGTAACCCGGACAGGGGTGGATGGCTACACCTTC. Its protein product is CSVTRTGVDGYTF. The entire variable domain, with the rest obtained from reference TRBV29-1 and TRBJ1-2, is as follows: SAVISQKPSRDICQRGTSLTIQCQVDSQVTMMFWYRQQPGQSLTLIATANQGSEATYESGFVIDKFPISRPNLTFSTLTVSNMSPEDSSIYLCSVTRTGVDGYTFGSGTRLTVV.

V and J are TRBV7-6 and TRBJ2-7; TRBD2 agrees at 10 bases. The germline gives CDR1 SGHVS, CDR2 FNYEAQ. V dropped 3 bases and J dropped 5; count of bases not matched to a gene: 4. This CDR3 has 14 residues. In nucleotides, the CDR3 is TGTGCCAGCAGCTTCGGGACTAGCGTCGACGAGCAGTACTTC. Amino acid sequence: CASSFGTSVDEQYF.

As DNA, the CDR3 is TGCGCCAGCAGCTTAGGCCAACCCCTAGTTTACAATGAGCAGTTCTTC. It codes for CASSLGQPLVYNEQFF. The chain couples TRBV5-1 to TRBJ2-1; D is undetermined. The CDR3 spans 16 residues. Germline V gene sequence: CDR1 SGHRS, CDR2 YFSETQ. Trimming took off 2 bases at V and 4 bases at J, with 16 bases between the two ends.

CDR3 region: CASSHPTGGQQYF. DNA for the CDR3: TGCGCCAGCAGCCACCCGACAGGGGGACAGCAGTACTTC. The chain carries TRBV5-1 and TRBJ2-7, with 9 bases identical to TRBD1. The V gene end was trimmed by 4 bases and the J gene end by 8 bases; junction bases not matched to a gene: 7. Germline V gene sequence: CDR1 SGHRS, CDR2 YFSETQ. This CDR3 has 13 residues. The full variable domain, completed using reference TRBV5-1 and TRBJ2-7, is KAGVTQTPRYLIKTRGQQVTLSCSPISGHRSVSWYQQTPGQGLQFLFEYFSETQRNKGNFPGRFSGRQFSNSRSEMNVSTLELGDSALYLCASSHPTGGQQYFGPGTRLTVT.

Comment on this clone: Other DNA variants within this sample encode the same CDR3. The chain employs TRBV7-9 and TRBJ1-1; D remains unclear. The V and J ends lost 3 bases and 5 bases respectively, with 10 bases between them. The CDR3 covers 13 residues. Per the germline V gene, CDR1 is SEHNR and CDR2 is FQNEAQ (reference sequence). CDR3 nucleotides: TGTGCCAGCAGCTTTAACGAGGGAACTGAAGCTTTCTTT. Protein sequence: CASSFNEGTEAFF.

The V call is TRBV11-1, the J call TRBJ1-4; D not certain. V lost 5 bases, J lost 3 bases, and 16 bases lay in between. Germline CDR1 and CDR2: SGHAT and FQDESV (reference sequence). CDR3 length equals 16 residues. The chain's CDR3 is CASSQRSGRPNEKLFF. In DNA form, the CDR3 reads TGTGCCAGCAGCCAAAGGAGCGGCAGACCTAATGAAAAACTGTTTTTT.